One and the same sample provided the 5 T cell receptor beta chains below, sequenced in a study of low-dose radiotherapy and immunotherapy resistance in tumors. Time point reported: before trial treatment. With TRAV- and TRBV-specific primers, first-strand cDNA was made, covering the alpha and beta chains. The PCR that amplified TCRs ran for 20 to 25 cycles, relying on a constant-region primer and a V-primer adapter. TCRdb used MiXCR to reprocess the reads, holding one entry per CDR3 protein. The table has some 71,000 distinct CDR3 sequences, around 31% seen once; the top ten hold approximately 12%. Sample: PBMCs, taken before treatment. The source of these receptors is a female donor with ovarian cancer.

This clonotype appeared many times. This chain connects TRBV4-3 to TRBJ2-7; perhaps TRBD1 as D (5 bases). The length of the CDR3 is 14 residues. Germline lookup yields CDR1 LGHNA and CDR2 YSLEER. Trimming pared 0 bases from V and 2 bases from J, leaving 8 bases between. As DNA, the CDR3 is TGCGCCAGCAGCCAAGACAGGGCCGCCTACGAGCAGTACTTC. The encoded protein is CASSQDRAAYEQYF.

CDR3 loop: CASSDTASGRLETQYF. CDR3 nucleotide sequence: TGTGCCAGCAGTGACACCGCTAGCGGGAGATTGGAGACCCAGTACTTC. The rearrangement uses TRBV2 and TRBJ2-5; 10 nucleotides line up with TRBD2. CDR3 length: 16 residues. Germline V gene data show CDR1 as SNHLY and CDR2 as FYNNEI. Germline trimming cut 3 bases from V and 5 bases from J; bases unmatched to any gene: 9.

This clonotype was detected many times. J is TRBJ2-1 and V is TRBV25-1; D unresolved. Germline assignment: CDR1 MGHDK and CDR2 SYGVNS. The CDR3 extends over 11 amino acids. Trimming removed 5 bases from V and 4 bases from J, with 3 bases in between. The CDR3 DNA is TGTGCCAGCAGTCCTTACAATGAGCAGTTCTTC. It yields the protein CASSPYNEQFF.

This clonotype was recorded at least ten times. The chain is built from TRBV7-9 and TRBJ1-1; D is unclear. This CDR3 region has 15 residues. CDR1 and CDR2 from the germline V gene are SEHNR and FQNEAQ (reference sequence). V lost 1 base and J lost 5, with 14 bases in between. The CDR3 region is CASSLGKNLYTEAFF. DNA of the CDR3: TGTGCCAGCAGCTTAGGGAAGAATCTTTATACTGAAGCTTTCTTT.

V and J are TRBV20-1 and TRBJ2-1, with D tentatively TRBD1 or TRBD2 (6 bases each). Per the germline V gene, CDR1 is DFQATT and CDR2 is SNEGSKA (reference sequence). There are 15 residues in the CDR3. The V end lost 5 bases, the J end lost 0 bases, and 14 bases lay between the germline ends. The CDR3: CSALRGTPSYNEQFF. For the CDR3, the DNA is TGCAGTGCTCTGAGGGGGACTCCCTCCTACAATGAGCAGTTCTTC.